The rows below give T cell receptor beta chains drawn from one sample of a study of control samples from healthy donors and cancer patients. Sequencing used immunoSEQ multiplex PCR; TCRdb keeps in-frame clones, though not all of them. The sample lists over 90,000 clones, 85% to 90% seen once, with 19% in the top ten. Source material: PBMCs. The receptor set was obtained from a man aged 55 to 69 with lung cancer. Each CDR3 is given with its conserved first and last residue. A D gene is named only where the DNA matches it firmly. Expanded clones are given a class, and other clones once, few, many or no size at all.

j_call v_call clone_size d_call cdr3_length cdr3_nt cdr3_aa
TRBJ1-3 TRBV12-5 NA NA 13 TGTGCTAGTGGTTTGGTGGGCGGAAACACCATATATTTT CASGLVGGNTIYF
TRBJ1-1 TRBV5-6 NA NA 13 TGTGCCAGCAGGGAAACAGGGCTGACTGAAGCTTTCTTT CASRETGLTEAFF
TRBJ1-1 TRBV3-1/TRBV3-2 NA NA 12 TGTGCCAGCAGCCAAGGGGGGCGGGGAGCTTTCTTT CASSQGGRGAFF
TRBJ2-6 TRBV6-4 NA NA 17 TGTGCCAGCAGTGGAGGAGGCAGTGCCTCTGGGGCCAACGTCCTGACTTTC CASSGGGSASGANVLTF
TRBJ1-1 TRBV7-3 NA NA 15 TGTGCCAGCAGCCCGACATGGACGCGGAACACTGAAGCTTTCTTT CASSPTWTRNTEAFF
TRBJ1-1 TRBV29-1 few NA 12 TGCAGCGTTGGGGCAGAACACACTGAAGCTTTCTTT CSVGAEHTEAFF
TRBJ2-2 TRBV15 NA NA 15 TGTGCCACCAGCAGAAGGGATGAGCGCCTCGGGGAGCTGTTTTTT CATSRRDERLGELFF
TRBJ1-2 TRBV24-1 NA NA 13 TGTGCCACCAGTGAGGACAGATTCCATGGCTACACCTTC CATSEDRFHGYTF
TRBJ2-4 TRBV15 NA NA 15 TGTGCCACCAGCAGAGTAAGGGGCGCCAAAAACATTCAGTACTTC CATSRVRGAKNIQYF
TRBJ2-3 TRBV5-1 once TRBD1 15 TGCGCCAGCAGCTTGGAAGTTTTACAGGGGGTAAGTCCTATTTTT CASSLEVLQGVSPIF
TRBJ1-6 TRBV24-1 NA TRBD1 15 TGTGCCACCAGTCAAGGGACAGTGTATAATTCACCCCTCCACTTT CATSQGTVYNSPLHF
TRBJ1-5 TRBV7-2 NA NA 13 TGTGCCAGCAGCTTAGCGCAGGGTCAGCCCCAGCATTTT CASSLAQGQPQHF
TRBJ1-1 TRBV9 once NA 13 TGTGCCAGCAGCGTAGGACGGAACACTGAAGCTTTCTTT CASSVGRNTEAFF
TRBJ1-4 TRBV7-6 NA TRBD1 17 TGTGCCAGCAGCTTAGAAGGATCCGGACAGGGGTGGGAAAAACTGTTTTTT CASSLEGSGQGWEKLFF
TRBJ1-5 TRBV12-3/TRBV12-4 NA NA 13 TGTGCCAGCAGTTTAAACAGCAATCAGCCCCAGCATTTT CASSLNSNQPQHF